Ten or more counts support the clone carrying this T cell receptor beta chain. TCRdb fed the RT-PCR reads into MiXCR, producing one record per CDR3 protein. The table records about half a million distinct CDR3 sequences, about 8% of them present only once. The data stem from a study of response to subunit inactivated influenza vaccine. From germline, CDR1 is MNHEY and CDR2 SVGAGI. The length of the CDR3 is 15 residues. The V gene lost 0 bases and the J gene lost 0 bases, with 6 bases spanning the gap. This clonotype originated in a man between 50 and 70 years old who received an inactivated influenza vaccine. The material sequenced was PBMCs from blood, taken about 24 months after vaccination. The gene calls are TRBV6-5 and TRBJ1-3; D is unclear. CDR3 region: CASSYSAASGNTIYF. The DNA for the CDR3 is TGTGCCAGCAGTTACTCCGCGGCCTCTGGAAACACCATATATTTT.